Listed here are 7 T cell receptor beta chains from one sample, sequenced in a study of blood T cells in healthy people across ages. PCR was performed a second time for about 7 to 12 cycles using a sample-barcoded 5' primer and a J-beta primer mix. Via MiXCR, TCRdb re-called the 5' RACE reads, giving one row per CDR3 protein. Altogether about 1,000,000 distinct CDR3 sequences are present, 35% to 55% being singletons, with the ten largest covering approximately 17%. The sequencing sample was made of blood. The receptor source for this set is a woman aged 55-70 years in good health.

The chain recombines TRBV5-1 with TRBJ2-3; 7 bases map to TRBD1. The CDR3 is 18 amino acids. V shed 0 bases, J shed 2 bases, and the junction held 12 bases outside the gene matches. CDR1 is SGHRS and CDR2 is YFSETQ in the germline V gene. This CDR3 reads CASSLAPSAGGPTDTQYF. The CDR3 DNA follows: TGCGCCAGCAGCTTGGCCCCCTCGGCAGGGGGTCCCACAGATACGCAGTATTTT.

The V and J genes are TRBV15 and TRBJ1-4; D not resolved. The V end lost 3 bases, the J end lost 5 bases, and 22 bases lay between the germline ends. The length of the CDR3 is 18 residues. The V gene's germline CDR1 is LNHNV and CDR2 YYDKDF (reference sequence). This CDR3 is CATSRDSSLAVWNEKLFF. CDR3 nucleotides: TGTGCCACCAGCAGGGACTCCTCCCTGGCCGTGTGGAATGAAAAACTGTTTTTT.

The chain is built from TRBV5-1 and TRBJ2-2; 14 nucleotides line up with TRBD2. CDR1 and CDR2 (germline): SGHRS, YFSETQ. This CDR3 contains 17 residues. V gave up 7 bases and J gave up 1 base; unmatched junction bases: 6. CDR3 in amino acids: CASYPGLAGGNTGELFF. The CDR3 DNA is TGCGCCAGCTACCCCGGACTAGCGGGAGGGAACACCGGGGAGCTGTTTTTT.

The gene calls are TRBV20-1 and TRBJ2-3; D unresolved. The germline V and J ends were trimmed by 2 bases and 6 bases, with 9 bases remaining between them. The CDR3 spans 12 residues. Germline V lookup: CDR1 DFQATT, CDR2 SNEGSKA (reference sequence). This chain's CDR3 is CSARSNIDTQYF. In DNA, the CDR3 is TGCAGTGCTAGATCTAATATTGATACGCAGTATTTT.

This clonotype was found a few times. V and J are TRBV2 and TRBJ1-2, with D hard to call. V was clipped by 2 bases and J by 11 bases, with 0 bases between them. The CDR3 has 8 amino acids. Per germline, CDR1 SNHLY and CDR2 FYNNEI. This chain's CDR3 is CASSEYTF. CDR3 bases: TGTGCCAGCAGTGAATACACCTTC.

This chain links TRBV6-5 with TRBJ1-2, with 11 bases aligning to TRBD1. Trimming took 7 bases from V and 3 from J; bases not matched to a gene: 7. The CDR3 runs to 15 residues. From germline, CDR1 is MNHEY and CDR2 SVGAGI. The CDR3 region has the DNA TGTGCCAGCACCCTCGGACAGGGGGCTTACTATGGCTACACCTTC. Translation gives CASTLGQGAYYGYTF.

This sequence joins TRBV29-1 and TRBJ1-5; a possible D gene is TRBD1 (6 bases). V was shortened by 4 bases and J by 0 bases, with 22 bases between the two germline ends. This CDR3 comprises 18 residues. Per the germline V gene, CDR1 is SQVTM and CDR2 is ANQGSEA. Here the CDR3 DNA reads TGCAGCGTTGCAAGGGCAGGGAGGGGGTTCTTTAGCAATCAGCCCCAGCATTTT. Translation: CSVARAGRGFFSNQPQHF.